This T cell receptor (beta chain) comes out of a study of persistence of HIV-infected CD4 T cells. The CDR3 has 8 residues if both end residues are counted. Germline loops: CDR1 SNHLY, CDR2 FYNNEI. Overlapping HIV-1 Gag 15-mer peptides at roughly 1 ug per peptide per mL were used. Sorted nonresponding memory CD4+ T cells were CD40L-negative, CD69-negative, CD45RO-high. Plasma HIV-1 RNA stayed below 50 copies/mL for at least 4 years. With regard to this clone: Its cognate antigen is unknown. The conserved closing phenylalanine or tryptophan is absent in this CDR3, likely reflecting a read error. The DNA is left out, because the CDR3 cannot be placed on it with certainty; the CDR3 is given as TCRdb lists it.

This was the immunoSEQ version 4 assay in survey mode. Method: immunoSEQ multiplex PCR; TCRdb's copy keeps in-frame clones and lacks some. The table has about 33,000 clones, 75% to 85% seen once; the top ten hold 0.9% to 1%. General observations from the study: Proviral oligoclonality tracked with TCR oligoclonality within the same sorted cells. Degenerate expanded CDR3beta sequences were enriched among CMV- and Gag-responding cells.

The receptor was derived from an adult with HIV. The donor label of this sample is uncertain. V usage is TRBV2 and J usage is TRBJ1-2; TRBD1 is the table's D call and was not checked against the DNA. The sequencing here drew on cultured CD4+ T cells from PBMCs, taken from a patient who received antiretroviral therapy. The CDR3 spells CASSQTFH.